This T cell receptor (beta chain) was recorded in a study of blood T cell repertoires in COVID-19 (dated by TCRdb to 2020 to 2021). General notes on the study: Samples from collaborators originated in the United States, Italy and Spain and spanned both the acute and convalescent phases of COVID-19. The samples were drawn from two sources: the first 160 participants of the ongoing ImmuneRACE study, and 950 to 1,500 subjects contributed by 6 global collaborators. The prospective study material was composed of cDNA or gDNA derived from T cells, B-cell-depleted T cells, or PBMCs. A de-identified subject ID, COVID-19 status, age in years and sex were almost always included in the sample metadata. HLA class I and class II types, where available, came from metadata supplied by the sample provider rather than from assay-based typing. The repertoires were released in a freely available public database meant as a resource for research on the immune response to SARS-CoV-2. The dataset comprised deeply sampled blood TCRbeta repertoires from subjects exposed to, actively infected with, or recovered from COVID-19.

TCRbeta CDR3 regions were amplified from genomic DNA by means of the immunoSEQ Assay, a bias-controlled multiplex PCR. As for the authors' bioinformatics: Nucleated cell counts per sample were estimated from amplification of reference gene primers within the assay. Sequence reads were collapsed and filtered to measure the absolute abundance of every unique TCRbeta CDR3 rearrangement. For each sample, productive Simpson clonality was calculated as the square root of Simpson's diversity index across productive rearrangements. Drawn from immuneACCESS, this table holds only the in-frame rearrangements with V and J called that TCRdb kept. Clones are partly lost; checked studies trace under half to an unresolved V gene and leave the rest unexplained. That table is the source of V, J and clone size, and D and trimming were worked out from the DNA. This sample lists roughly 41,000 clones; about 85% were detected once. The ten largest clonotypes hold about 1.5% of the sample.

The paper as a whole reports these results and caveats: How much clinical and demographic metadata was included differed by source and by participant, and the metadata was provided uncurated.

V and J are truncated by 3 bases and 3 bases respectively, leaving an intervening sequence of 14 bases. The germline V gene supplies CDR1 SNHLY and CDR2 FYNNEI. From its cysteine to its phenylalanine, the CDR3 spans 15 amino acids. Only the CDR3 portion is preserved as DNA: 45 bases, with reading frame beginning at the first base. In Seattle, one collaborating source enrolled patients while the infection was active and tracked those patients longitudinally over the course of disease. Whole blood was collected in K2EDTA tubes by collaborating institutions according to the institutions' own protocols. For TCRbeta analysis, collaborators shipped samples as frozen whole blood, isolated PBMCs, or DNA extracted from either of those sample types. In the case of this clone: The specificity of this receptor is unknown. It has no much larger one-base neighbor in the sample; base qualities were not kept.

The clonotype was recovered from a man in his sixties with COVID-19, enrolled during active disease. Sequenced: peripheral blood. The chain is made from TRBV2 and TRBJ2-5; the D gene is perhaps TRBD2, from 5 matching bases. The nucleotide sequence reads TGTGCCAGCAGTGATTCCGGCAGAGCGGAAGAGACCCAGTACTTC. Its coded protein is CASSDSGRAEETQYF.